This T cell receptor beta chain emerged from a study of T cell responses to AZD1222 COVID-19 vaccine. Study-wide results and caveats: No repertoire was sampled before or during the peak T cell response, only after it. Seropositive status at baseline applied to only 6 or 7 AZD1222 recipients.

Germline CDR1 and CDR2: LNHDA and SQIVND (reference sequence). The CDR3 runs to 17 residues. J gave up 0 bases and V 3 bases, and 5 bases lay outside the gene matches. Notes on this clone: No antigen is known for it.

The method was immunoSEQ multiplex PCR; TCRdb's version includes in-frame clones alone and lacks a portion of them. The table records roughly 150,000 clones, just under 95% of them present only once. The chain carries TRBV19 and TRBJ2-7, with 13 bases lining up with TRBD2. Sequenced here: peripheral blood, sampled on day 0 of AZD1222 vaccination. This receptor was taken from an adult in good health. The CDR3 DNA follows: TGTGCCAGTAGTATCGGGACTAGCGGGGTTAGCTCCTACGAGCAGTACTTC. Protein sequence: CASSIGTSGVSSYEQYF.